This T cell receptor beta chain was retrieved from a study of blood T cell repertoires in COVID-19. Original processing methods: It was from reference gene primer amplification that nucleated cell counts were estimated. The assay was immunoSEQ multiplex PCR, and TCRdb's table has in-frame clones only and misses some. V and J calls and clone size are those listed in that table; D and trimming were worked out from the DNA. In the table there are 250,000 to 300,000 clones, approximately 84% of which are singletons. Trimming removed 6 bases at V and 2 bases at J, with 17 bases between. The CDR3 loop spans 16 amino acids. CDR1 and CDR2 from the germline V gene are LNHDA and SQIVND (reference sequence). This clone was picked up a small number of times.

The V call is TRBV19, the J call TRBJ1-5; D uncertain. The receptor was isolated from a man between 45 and 60 years old who had recovered from COVID-19. The sequenced sample consisted of PBMCs or T cells enriched from blood (not recorded which). CDR3 nucleotide sequence: TGTGCCAGTAGGATTGAGGGTTACGGACGCAATCAGCCCCAGCATTTT. This translates into CASRIEGYGRNQPQHF.